A single sample gave rise to the 14 T cell receptor beta chains below, sequenced in a study of metastatic and nonmetastatic thyroid tumors (TCRdb year 2020). No treatment had been received by any patient before thyroid surgery. Library method: PCR. Instrument used: Illumina HiSeq 4000. The raw public reads went through TCRdb reprocessing: fastp at Q25, MiXCR clone calling, in-frame beta chains kept. In this sample the table shows over 10,000 clones, around a quarter of which occur a single time. The ten biggest clones cover approximately 59% of the sample. Sequenced material: blood. The receptors shown here come from a male donor with papillary thyroid cancer or a benign thyroid nodule (not recorded which). Some clones in this sample may be carry-over from other donors' samples.

This clone was detected only a few times. The CDR3 does not close with the conserved phenylalanine or tryptophan, likely indicating a read error. No DNA is shown, since the ends of the CDR3 on it are uncertain; the CDR3 is the one TCRdb lists. This CDR3 reads CASSFRTS. The chain joins TRBV28 to TRBJ2-6. CDR1 is MDHEN, CDR2 SYDVKM, per germline. Both ends counted, the CDR3 spans 8 residues.

In this sample, this clone turned up a few times. An end of the junction does not agree with germline; a read error may underlie this. This chain uses TRBV6-1 with TRBJ2-7; a possible D gene is TRBD1 (6 bases). The CDR3 totals 15 residues. The germline V gene encodes CDR1 MNHNS and CDR2 SASEGT. CDR3 coding DNA: TGTGCCAGCAGCGCTGCATCGGACAGTGCCTACGGGCAGTACTTC. It codes for CASSAASDSAYGQYF.

This clone was recorded a few times. DNA of the CDR3: TGTGCCACCAGCAGACCAACGGGTAACAATGAGCAGTTCTTC. Encoded protein: CATSRPTGNNEQFF. The V call is TRBV15, the J call TRBJ2-1, with unresolved D. The germline V gene encodes CDR1 LNHNV and CDR2 YYDKDF (reference sequence). CDR3 size: 14 residues. Trimming removed 2 bases from V and 5 bases from J, with 10 bases in between.

The chain employs TRBV7-8 and TRBJ1-5; a weak D match, TRBD1 (5 bases). Trimming took off 1 base at V and 11 bases at J, with 18 bases between the two ends. The CDR3 is 15 amino acids. Germline CDR1 reads SGHVS; CDR2 reads FQNEAQ. The CDR3 DNA sequence: TGTGCCAGCAGCTTAGGGGGGGTACTAGGAGAGACCCAGCATTTT. Translating it yields CASSLGGVLGETQHF.

This clone was found a few times. CDR3 residues: CASSEDPSGSHEQFF. The CDR3 DNA sequence: TGTGCCAGCAGTGAAGACCCTAGCGGGAGTCATGAGCAGTTCTTC. The V and J genes are TRBV6-1 and TRBJ2-1; TRBD2 matches at 10 bases. The CDR3 extends over 15 amino acids. The V gene end was trimmed by 1 base and the J gene end by 8 bases; junction bases not matched to a gene: 5. Germline loops: CDR1 MNHNS, CDR2 SASEGT.

CDR3 in amino acids: CASSEFETQYF. The CDR3 nucleotides read TGTGCCAGCAGTGAATTTGAGACCCAGTACTTC. The chain combines TRBV6-4 with TRBJ2-5; D remains unclear. Germline CDR1 MRHNA, CDR2 SNTAGT. The CDR3 is 11 residues long. The V end lost 3 bases, the J end lost 5 bases, and 4 bases lay between the germline ends.

Turning to this clone: Other nucleotide sequences from this sample produce the same CDR3. The V gene is TRBV6-2 or TRBV6-3, the J gene TRBJ2-7; the match to TRBD2 covers 9 bases. In germline, CDR1 is MNHEY, CDR2 SVGEGT. The V segment lost 6 bases and the J segment 6 bases; nucleotides outside the gene matches: 18. This CDR3 spans 17 amino acids. CDR3 region: CASRSFPGLAVGPEQYF. CDR3 nucleotides: TGTGCCAGCAGATCCTTTCCGGGACTAGCTGTTGGTCCCGAGCAGTACTTC.

This clone has ten or more counts. This sequence joins TRBV13 and TRBJ2-3, with TRBD1 matching over 7 bases. Losses at the gene ends were 5 bases for V and 3 bases for J; bases not matched to a gene: 20. The V gene's germline CDR1 is PRHDT and CDR2 FYEKMQ (reference sequence). The CDR3 runs 19 residues. The CDR3 region has the DNA TGTGCCAGCAGCCGAACTCGAGGGGGCTCGGGACAGAGAACAGATACGCAGTATTTT. This codes for CASSRTRGGSGQRTDTQYF. Combining the CDR3 with reference TRBV13 and TRBJ2-3 gives the whole variable domain AAGVIQSPRHLIKEKRETATLKCYPIPRHDTVYWYQQGPGQDPQFLISFYEKMQSDKGSIPDRFSAQQFSDYHSELNMSSLELGDSALYFCASSRTRGGSGQRTDTQYFGPGTRLTVL.

This clone was observed many times. The chain uses TRBV7-2 and TRBJ1-6; D may be TRBD1 (5 bases). V dropped 1 base and J dropped 9 bases, with 13 bases sitting between them. Germline assignment: CDR1 SGHTA and CDR2 FQGNSA. This CDR3 contains 15 residues. The CDR3 loop is CASSLGSGRVSPLHF. In DNA, the CDR3 is TGTGCCAGCAGCTTAGGCTCAGGGAGGGTTTCACCCCTCCACTTT.

This chain uses TRBV19 with TRBJ2-5; D might be TRBD2 (6 bases). The CDR3 has 13 amino acids. With 7 bases removed from V and 4 bases from J, the gap between germline ends came to 13 bases. CDR1 is LNHDA and CDR2 is SQIVND in the germline V gene (reference sequence). The CDR3, as DNA: TGTGCCAGTATCGCCCGGGGGTTAGAGACCCAGTACTTC. Its translation is CASIARGLETQYF.

This clone is a singleton in its sample. The V gene is TRBV20-1, the J gene TRBJ1-5; D possibly corresponds to TRBD1 (5 bases). Germline V gives CDR1 DFQATT, CDR2 SNEGSKA (reference sequence). The CDR3 consists of 17 residues. Trimming left V 3 bases short and J 2 bases short, with 20 bases between. CDR3 sequence reads: CSASPLEAGIRNQPQHF. Here the CDR3 DNA reads TGCAGTGCTAGCCCCCTAGAGGCAGGGATACGCAATCAGCCCCAGCATTTT.

This clone occurred a few times. The chain links TRBV28 to TRBJ2-7, with a weak D call TRBD2 (5 bases). CDR1 is MDHEN and CDR2 is SYDVKM in the germline V gene. Trimming took off 6 bases at V and 4 bases at J, with 19 bases between the two ends. This CDR3 is 15 amino acids long. CDR3 coding DNA: TGTGCCAGCAGGGCCCCTTGGGGAGACAAATACGAGCAGTACTTC. Translated: CASRAPWGDKYEQYF. The complete variable domain, with remaining parts taken from reference TRBV28 and TRBJ2-7, reads DVKVTQSSRYLVKRTGEKVFLECVQDMDHENMFWYRQDPGLGLRLIYFSYDVKMKEKGDIPEGYSVSREKKERFSLILESASTNQTSMYLCASRAPWGDKYEQYFGPGTRLTVT.

In its sample, this clone is medium-sized. The CDR3 sequence: CASSPRPAGAYEQYF. CDR3 DNA: TGTGCCAGCAGTCCCCGCCCGGCAGGAGCCTACGAGCAGTACTTC. The gene calls are TRBV28 and TRBJ2-7; no clear D gene. Trimming pared 5 bases from V and 2 bases from J, leaving 16 bases between. CDR3 length equals 15 residues. Germline V gene sequence: CDR1 MDHEN, CDR2 SYDVKM.

At least ten counts were recorded for this clone. This chain links TRBV6-1 with TRBJ1-1; D ambiguous. V gave up 5 bases and J gave up 1 base, with 11 bases separating them. CDR3 size: 14 residues. The germline gives CDR1 MNHNS, CDR2 SASEGT. The DNA of the CDR3 is TGTGCCAGCAGTCGACAACTAGGGAACACTGAAGCTTTCTTT. Protein: CASSRQLGNTEAFF.